This T cell receptor beta chain was recorded in a study of T cell responses to AZD1222 COVID-19 vaccine. Study context: Both about-4-week and about-12-week second-dose recipients were combined.

Libraries were prepared by immunoSEQ multiplex PCR; TCRdb keeps only in-frame clonotypes and omits some of them. The data contain nearly 110,000 clones, around 91% of them singletons. The CDR3 is 14 amino acids. The germline V gene has CDR1 SGHTA and CDR2 FQGNSA. V was cut by 4 bases and J by 8 bases, with 14 bases left in between. Study-level findings and limits: Increased Spike-specific TCR breadth and depth were observed after two AZD1222 doses. The sample set comprised mostly white British donors with more females, and clonal diversity was possibly underestimated.

This clone turned up a few times. No antigen is known for it. This TCR was recovered from an adult in good health. The chain links TRBV7-2 to TRBJ1-4; unclear D gene. Here the sequenced sample was peripheral blood, taken on day 0 of AZD1222 vaccination. CDR3 nucleotides: TGTGCCAGCAGCTCTCTCACACGAGCGGAAAAACTGTTTTTT. Translated, it gives CASSSLTRAEKLFF.